The rows below give T cell receptor beta chains drawn from one sample of a study of Graves' ophthalmopathy and Graves' hyperthyroidism. A single record per CDR3 protein comes from TCRdb applying MiXCR to the multiplex PCR reads. The sample carries fewer than 650,000 distinct CDR3 sequences, 22% recorded once. The sequencing input was peripheral blood. The receptors here all came from a woman aged 18-29 years with stable Graves' hyperthyroidism. Some clones in this sample may be carry-over from other donors' samples. Each CDR3 is given with its conserved first and last residue. D genes are given only for firm matches. Size is omitted from some rows. Given values are once, few, many or a class for expanded clones.

V	J	size	D	CDR3	DNA
TRBV19	TRBJ2-5	NA	NA	CASSTGQGAFQETQYF	TGTGCCAGTAGTACAGGACAAGGGGCCTTCCAAGAGACCCAGTACTTC
TRBV20-1	TRBJ2-7	NA	NA	CSARDRLEQYF	TGCAGTGCTAGAGATCGTCTAGAGCAGTACTTC
TRBV10-3	TRBJ1-5	many	TRBD1	CAISDTETGILQPQHF	TGTGCCATCAGTGACACAGAGACAGGGATCTTGCAGCCCCAGCATTTT
TRBV7-3	TRBJ2-5	many	NA	CASSLNVDGTQYF	TGTGCCAGCAGCTTAAATGTTGACGGGACCCAGTACTTC
TRBV12-3/TRBV12-4	TRBJ1-2	many	NA	CASSSPDSYGYTF	TGTGCCAGCAGTTCTCCCGACAGCTATGGCTACACCTTC
TRBV12-3/TRBV12-4	TRBJ1-1	few	TRBD1	CASSLSGQGREAFF	TGTGCCAGCAGTTTATCGGGACAGGGGCGTGAAGCTTTCTTT
TRBV12-3/TRBV12-4	TRBJ1-1	NA	NA	CASSSSPGANTEAFF	TGTGCCAGCAGTTCCTCTCCGGGGGCGAACACTGAAGCTTTCTTT
TRBV9	TRBJ2-7	NA	TRBD1	CASSVGTGVYEQYF	TGTGCCAGCAGCGTTGGGACAGGAGTTTACGAGCAGTACTTC
TRBV28	TRBJ1-1	many	TRBD1	CASSLWGQGYKDTEAFF	TGTGCCAGCAGTTTATGGGGACAGGGGTATAAGGACACTGAAGCTTTCTTT
TRBV20-1	TRBJ1-2	many	NA	CSANPSPDRLGGYTF	TGCAGTGCTAACCCGAGTCCGGACCGTCTGGGAGGCTACACCTTC